A selection of T cell receptor beta chains follows, all from one sample in a study of shared clonotypes between healthy human individuals. The method was immunoSEQ multiplex PCR; TCRdb's version includes in-frame clones alone and lacks a portion of them. Of over a million clones in the sample, around 97% were seen once. The specimen was naive CD4+ T cells sorted from blood. Every receptor here comes from a man younger than 45 in good health. The CDR3 runs from the conserved cysteine through the conserved F or W. A D gene is named only where the DNA matches it firmly. Rows give clone size only sometimes, using once, few, many, or a class for an expanded clone.

d_gene,abundance,v_gene,j_gene,CDR3aa,CDR3nt
TRBD2,once,TRBV28,TRBJ2-3,CARRETSGSPDTQYF,TGTGCCAGGAGAGAGACTAGCGGGAGCCCAGATACGCAGTATTTT
-,-,TRBV6-5,TRBJ1-3,CASSYDLGSSGNTIYF,TGTGCCAGCAGTTACGACCTTGGCTCGTCTGGAAACACCATATATTTT
-,-,TRBV5-4,TRBJ2-7,CASSFGQGRYEQYF,TGTGCCAGCAGCTTCGGGCAGGGGAGGTACGAGCAGTACTTC
-,-,TRBV19,TRBJ2-3,CASSIIGSDTQYF,TGTGCCAGTAGTATTATAGGGTCAGATACGCAGTATTTT
-,-,TRBV7-2,TRBJ2-5,CASSRRWNLQETQYF,TGTGCCAGCAGCCGCCGTTGGAACCTCCAAGAGACCCAGTACTTC
-,-,TRBV5-4,TRBJ1-1,CASSGQKNTEAFF,TGTGCCAGCAGCGGGCAGAAAAACACTGAAGCTTTCTTT
-,-,TRBV30,TRBJ2-5,CAWSVPIGEQETQYF,TGTGCCTGGAGTGTACCCATTGGAGAACAAGAGACCCAGTACTTC
-,once,TRBV7-9,TRBJ2-1,CATPGLGGSYNEQFF,TGTGCCACCCCCGGACTGGGAGGCTCCTACAATGAGCAGTTCTTC
-,-,TRBV5-1,TRBJ2-1,CASTPPVTPQDEQFF,TGCGCCAGCACCCCCCCCGTTACGCCCCAGGATGAGCAGTTCTTC
-,-,TRBV4-2,TRBJ2-3,CASSLSPGTDTQYF,TGTGCCAGCAGCCTTTCGCCAGGCACAGATACGCAGTATTTT
-,-,TRBV19,TRBJ1-1,CASIKDGNTEAFF,TGTGCCAGTATTAAGGACGGAAACACTGAAGCTTTCTTT
-,once,TRBV5-1,TRBJ1-1,CASSPDSFTEAFF,TGCGCCAGCAGCCCAGACAGCTTCACTGAAGCTTTCTTT
TRBD1,-,TRBV5-1,TRBJ2-7,CASSGQGYEQYF,TGCGCCAGCAGCGGACAGGGCTACGAGCAGTACTTC
-,-,TRBV5-1,TRBJ2-1,CASSAERGEQFF,TGCGCCAGCAGCGCGGAACGGGGTGAGCAGTTCTTC
TRBD2,-,TRBV4-3,TRBJ2-7,CASSQAGTSDHEQYF,TGCGCCAGCAGCCAAGCCGGGACTAGCGACCACGAGCAGTACTTC
TRBD1,-,TRBV19,TRBJ1-1,CASSMMQGASMNTEAFF,TGTGCCAGTAGTATGATGCAGGGGGCCTCCATGAACACTGAAGCTTTCTTT
-,-,TRBV11-2,TRBJ2-7,CASSLFQGEGGVSRAEQYF,TGTGCCAGCAGCCTTTTTCAGGGAGAGGGAGGCGTATCGAGGGCCGAGCAGTACTTC
-,-,TRBV27,TRBJ2-3,CASSAFRGVVDTQYF,TGTGCCAGCAGTGCCTTCCGGGGAGTGGTAGATACGCAGTATTTT
TRBD1,-,TRBV5-8,TRBJ2-5,CASSKQGVRQETQYF,TGTGCCAGCAGCAAACAGGGGGTGCGCCAAGAGACCCAGTACTTC
TRBD1,-,TRBV27,TRBJ1-4,CASSLIQGARVSVEKLFF,TGTGCCAGCAGTTTGATACAGGGGGCACGGGTTTCGGTTGAAAAACTGTTTTTT